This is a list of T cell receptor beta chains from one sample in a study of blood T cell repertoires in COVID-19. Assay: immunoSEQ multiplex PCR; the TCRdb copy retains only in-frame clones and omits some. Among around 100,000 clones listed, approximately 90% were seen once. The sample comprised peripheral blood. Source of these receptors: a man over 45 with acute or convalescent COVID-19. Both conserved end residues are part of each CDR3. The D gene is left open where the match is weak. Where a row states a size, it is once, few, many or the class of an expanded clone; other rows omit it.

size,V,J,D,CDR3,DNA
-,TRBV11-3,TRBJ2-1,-,CASSPRDWVNEQFF,TGTGCCAGCAGCCCCCGGGACTGGGTCAATGAGCAGTTCTTC
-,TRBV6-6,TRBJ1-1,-,CASSHLTEGTEAFF,TGTGCCAGCAGCCACCTAACCGAGGGCACTGAAGCTTTCTTT
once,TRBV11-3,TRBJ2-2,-,CASSLEANTGELFF,TGTGCCAGCAGCTTAGAGGCTAACACCGGGGAGCTGTTTTTT
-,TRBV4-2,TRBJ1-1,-,CASSLLVGTEAFF,TGTGCCAGCAGCCTACTGGTTGGCACTGAAGCTTTCTTT
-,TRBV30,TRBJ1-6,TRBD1,CAWRRTGSNSPLHF,TGTGCCTGGAGGAGGACAGGGTCAAATTCACCCCTCCACTTT
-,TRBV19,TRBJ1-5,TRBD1,CASSADRAGQPQHF,TGTGCCAGTAGCGCGGACAGGGCTGGTCAGCCCCAGCATTTT
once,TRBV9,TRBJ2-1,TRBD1,CASSLSPGGASQGDEQFF,TGTGCCAGCAGCCTCAGCCCGGGTGGGGCTAGTCAGGGGGATGAGCAGTTCTTC
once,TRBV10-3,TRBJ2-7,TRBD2,CAISPIAGTPNEQYF,TGTGCCATCAGTCCCATAGCGGGAACCCCTAACGAGCAGTACTTC
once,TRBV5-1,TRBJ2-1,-,CASSFRNSEYNEQFF,TGCGCCAGCAGCTTTAGGAACTCGGAGTATAATGAGCAGTTCTTC
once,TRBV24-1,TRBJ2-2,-,CATGATGTGELFF,TGTGCCACCGGTGCAACGGGTACCGGGGAGCTGTTTTTT
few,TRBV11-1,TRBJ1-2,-,CASSLAPSYGQRNYGYTF,TGTGCCAGCAGCTTAGCCCCCTCTTACGGACAGCGTAACTATGGCTACACCTTC
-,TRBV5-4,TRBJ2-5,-,CASSWQAERQETQYF,TGTGCCAGCAGCTGGCAAGCGGAGCGCCAAGAGACCCAGTACTTC
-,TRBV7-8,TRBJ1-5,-,CASSLTRTESNQPQHF,TGTGCCAGCAGCTTAACCCGGACAGAGAGCAATCAGCCCCAGCATTTT
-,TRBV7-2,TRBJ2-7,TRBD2,CASSSWGGRATHEQYF,TGTGCCAGCAGCTCATGGGGCGGGAGGGCAACCCACGAGCAGTACTTC
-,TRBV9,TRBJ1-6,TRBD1,CASSVAGGGWDSPLHF,TGTGCCAGCAGCGTAGCAGGGGGAGGTTGGGATTCACCCCTCCACTTT
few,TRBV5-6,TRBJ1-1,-,CASKRGREGTEAFF,TGTGCCAGCAAAAGAGGCAGGGAGGGCACTGAAGCTTTCTTT
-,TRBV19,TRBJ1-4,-,CASSDGQRPIGKLFF,TGTGCCAGTAGTGACGGACAGAGACCTATAGGAAAACTGTTTTTT
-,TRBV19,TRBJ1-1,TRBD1,CASSPNRGMNTEAFF,TGTGCCAGTAGTCCGAACAGGGGTATGAACACTGAAGCTTTCTTT
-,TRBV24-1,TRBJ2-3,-,CATSDGGGTDTQYF,TGTGCCACCAGTGATGGCGGGGGCACAGATACGCAGTATTTT
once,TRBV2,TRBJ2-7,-,CASSLAGASSYEQYF,TGTGCCAGCAGCCTAGCAGGGGCATCGAGCTACGAGCAGTACTTC
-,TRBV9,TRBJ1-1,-,CASSVSSSRGTEAFF,TGTGCCAGCAGCGTATCTAGTAGTAGGGGGACTGAAGCTTTCTTT
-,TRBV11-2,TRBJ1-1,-,CASSSLKRAGTEAFF,TGTGCCAGCAGCTCCCTAAAGCGGGCAGGCACTGAAGCTTTCTTT
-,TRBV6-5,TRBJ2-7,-,CASSYSISAGGEQYF,TGTGCCAGCAGTTACTCGATCTCTGCGGGCGGCGAGCAGTACTTC
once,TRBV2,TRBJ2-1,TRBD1,CASSGGQYNEQFF,TGTGCCAGCAGTGGGGGACAGTACAATGAGCAGTTCTTC
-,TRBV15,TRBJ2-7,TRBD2,CATSSRLARTEQYF,TGTGCCACCAGCAGTAGACTAGCGAGAACCGAGCAGTACTTC
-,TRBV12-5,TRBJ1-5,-,CASGLASDSEGDQPQHF,TGTGCTAGTGGTTTGGCCTCGGACAGTGAAGGAGATCAGCCCCAGCATTTT
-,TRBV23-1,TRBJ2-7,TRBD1,CASNSGTGASYEQYF,TGCGCCAGCAATTCCGGGACAGGGGCCTCCTACGAGCAGTACTTC
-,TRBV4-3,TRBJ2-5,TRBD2,CASSQDGLAGVETQYF,TGCGCCAGCAGCCAAGATGGATTAGCGGGGGTGGAGACCCAGTACTTC
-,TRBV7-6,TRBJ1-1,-,CASSLLAGMNTEAFF,TGTGCCAGCAGCTTACTCGCGGGTATGAACACTGAAGCTTTCTTT
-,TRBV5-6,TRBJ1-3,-,CASSSEQAYGNTIYF,TGTGCCAGCAGCTCCGAACAGGCTTACGGAAACACCATATATTTT
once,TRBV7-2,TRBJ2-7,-,CASSLGGDAYF,TGTGCCAGCAGCTTAGGGGGGGACGCGTACTTC
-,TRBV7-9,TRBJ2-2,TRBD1,CASSSSGQPNANTGELFF,TGTGCCAGCAGCTCTTCGGGACAGCCAAACGCGAACACCGGGGAGCTGTTTTTT
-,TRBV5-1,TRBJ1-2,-,CASSYGTPTLNYGYTF,TGCGCCAGCAGCTATGGGACACCCACCCTTAACTATGGCTACACCTTC
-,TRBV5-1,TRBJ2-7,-,CASSLWAGDSEQYF,TGCGCCAGCAGCTTGTGGGCAGGGGATAGCGAGCAGTACTTC
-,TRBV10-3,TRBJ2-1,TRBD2,CAISALAGAGNEQFF,TGTGCCATCAGTGCACTAGCGGGAGCAGGGAATGAGCAGTTCTTC
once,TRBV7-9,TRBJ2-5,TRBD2,CASSFAGGMETQYF,TGTGCCAGCAGCTTCGCGGGGGGGATGGAGACCCAGTACTTC
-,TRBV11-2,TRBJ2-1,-,CASSLVRGLNYNEQFF,TGTGCCAGCAGCCTAGTCCGAGGCTTAAACTACAATGAGCAGTTCTTC
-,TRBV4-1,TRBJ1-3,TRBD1,CASSQGWVRGTGNTIYF,TGCGCCAGCAGCCAAGGCTGGGTCAGGGGGACTGGAAACACCATATATTTT
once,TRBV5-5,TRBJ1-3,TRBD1,CASSQGGGSGNTIYF,TGTGCCAGCAGCCAAGGGGGCGGCTCTGGAAACACCATATATTTT
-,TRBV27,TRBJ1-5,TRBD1,CASSAGTGATQPQHF,TGTGCCAGCAGTGCCGGGACAGGGGCAACTCAGCCCCAGCATTTT
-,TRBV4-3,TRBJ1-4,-,CASSPEGGTLNEKLFF,TGCGCCAGCAGCCCCGAGGGTGGGACATTGAATGAAAAACTGTTTTTT
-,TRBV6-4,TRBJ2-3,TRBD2,CASSDSGDPTDTQYF,TGTGCCAGCAGTGACAGCGGGGATCCCACAGATACGCAGTATTTT
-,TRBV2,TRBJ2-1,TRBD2,CASSDGLAYNEQFF,TGTGCCAGCAGTGACGGACTAGCCTACAATGAGCAGTTCTTC
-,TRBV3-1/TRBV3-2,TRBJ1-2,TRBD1,CASSQGQGYGYTF,TGTGCCAGCAGCCAAGGACAGGGCTATGGCTACACCTTC
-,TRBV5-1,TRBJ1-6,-,CASSLGGLLGSPLHF,TGCGCCAGCAGCTTGGGCGGCTTATTGGGTTCACCCCTCCACTTT
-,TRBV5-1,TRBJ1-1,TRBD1,CASSTQGVGSTEAFF,TGCGCCAGCAGCACCCAGGGGGTGGGGAGCACTGAAGCTTTCTTT
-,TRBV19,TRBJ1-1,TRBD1,CASSMTGQAKTEAFF,TGTGCCAGTAGTATGACCGGACAGGCTAAGACTGAAGCTTTCTTT
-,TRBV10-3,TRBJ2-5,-,CAIFDTGSQETQYF,TGTGCCATCTTTGATACAGGTTCCCAAGAGACCCAGTACTTC